This T cell receptor beta chain was found in a study of T cell repertoires in cytomegalovirus infection (dated by TCRdb to about 2019). Regarding the study in general: Donor HLA type was relevant to the analysis, as public TCR beta signatures indicated carriage of CMV infection together with the matching HLA type. What the work shows at the level of the full study, not this receptor alone: The ex vivo response was dominated by HLA-C-restricted CMV-specific TCR beta clonotypes, and the single most frequent clonotype in two of eight donors was supplied by these HLA-C-restricted clonotypes. Carriers of CMV infection plus the relevant HLA type were discriminated by the cumulative frequency of public TCR beta family members in the study cohort and in an independent approximately 360-donor cohort.

The run used an Illumina HiSeq 1500. TCRdb reworked the public reads: Q25 trimming with fastp, MiXCR clone assembly, productive beta chains retained. For every CDR3 protein sequence, its rows merge into one entry that carries the most common genes and DNA. The table for this sample lists tens of thousands of distinct CDR3 sequences; 3.5% to 4% of them were counted only once. Approximately 20% of the sample lies in the top ten. This clonotype was detected many times. What this receptor recognizes is not known. Base-call qualities are not available, and no considerably larger clone is one nucleotide away. This sequence was found in a human donor in good health (CMV status not recorded). Some clones in this sample may be carry-over from other donors' samples. The sample was PBMCs.

CDR3 sequence: CSSAGAGETQYF. The bases are TGCAGTTCTGCCGGGGCGGGGGAGACCCAGTACTTC. The chain was built from TRBV20-1 and TRBJ2-5; TRBD2 is a weak D gene call, 6 bases matching. The junction shows trimming of 8 bases on V and 5 bases on J, plus 15 bases between the germline ends. For CDR1 and CDR2, the germline V gene (reference sequence) lists DFQATT and SNEGSKA. From its cysteine to its phenylalanine, the CDR3 spans 12 amino acids. Of all the DNA, just the CDR3 is kept, 36 bases in frame from base 1.